Each of the 21 T cell receptor beta chains below was sequenced from the same sample in a study of vaccination and CD4 T cells after COVID-19. Cultured CD4+ T cells had their DNA profiled by the Oncomine TCR Beta short-read assay. Each CDR3 protein is one row after TCRdb ran MiXCR on the PCR reads. The data show more than 15,000 distinct CDR3 sequences, 47% seen once. Regarding treatment: roughly 10-day PBMC culture with coronavirus spike peptide pools or control peptides (ViraFEST assay). Their antigens are not known. The sequenced material came from cultured CD4+ T cells from blood. The receptors were sampled from a human donor with COVID-19.

The rearrangement links TRBV18 to TRBJ1-4; perhaps TRBD1 as D (6 bases). The CDR3 consists of 15 residues. V lost 4 bases and J 8 bases, leaving 17 bases between the germline ends. The germline V gene encodes CDR1 KGHSH and CDR2 LQKENI. CDR3 amino acids: CASSRGAQGGEKLFF. CDR3 in DNA: TGTGCCAGCTCACGAGGGGCACAGGGTGGAGAAAAACTGTTTTTT. Variable domain in full (rest from reference TRBV18 and TRBJ1-4): NAGVMQNPRHLVRRRGQEARLRCSPMKGHSHVYWYRQLPEEGLKFMVYLQKENIIDESGMPKERFSAEFPKEGPSILRIQQVVRGDSAAYFCASSRGAQGGEKLFFGSGTQLSVL.

This clonotype appeared a few times. The V and J genes are TRBV6-1 and TRBJ1-2, with a possible D match to TRBD1 (6 bases). Per the germline V gene, CDR1 is MNHNS and CDR2 is SASEGT. V was pared by 6 bases and J by 0 bases, with 23 bases between. The CDR3 extends over 18 amino acids. The CDR3 sequence is CASSVRGGLTLTNYGYTF. In DNA, the CDR3 is TGTGCCAGCAGCGTGCGGGGGGGCCTTACCCTTACTAACTATGGCTACACCTTC.

The chain links TRBV7-9 to TRBJ1-3, with D uncertain. This CDR3 contains 16 residues. Germline assignment: CDR1 SEHNR and CDR2 FQNEAQ (reference sequence). V was clipped by 5 bases and J by 1 base, with 15 bases between them. CDR3 coding DNA: TGTGCCAGCAGCCCTGGACGACCCCCATCTGGAAACACCATATATTTT. This encodes CASSPGRPPSGNTIYF.

This chain connects TRBV6-1 to TRBJ1-4; TRBD1 matches 7 bases. With V trimmed by 6 bases and J by 12 bases, 10 bases remained unmatched. The CDR3 is 13 amino acids. CDR1 MNHNS and CDR2 SASEGT come from the germline V gene. The CDR3 DNA follows: TGTGCCAGCAGGTATCGACAGGGAATGGAACTGTTTTTT. It yields the protein CASRYRQGMELFF.

The chain has TRBV6-2 or TRBV6-3 and TRBJ1-2, with D unresolved. The CDR3 runs to 12 residues. V gave up 5 bases and J gave up 0 bases, with 4 bases separating them. The germline V gene has CDR1 MNHEY and CDR2 SVGEGT. The CDR3 DNA reads TGTGCCAGCAGTGACACTAACTATGGCTACACCTTC. It yields the protein CASSDTNYGYTF.

The chain recombines TRBV18 with TRBJ1-2; 7 bases map to TRBD1. V lost 3 bases to trimming and J lost 2 bases; unmatched junction nucleotides: 9. From germline, CDR1 is KGHSH and CDR2 LQKENI. This CDR3 region has 16 residues. The DNA of the CDR3 is TGTGCCAGCTCACCGGCGCCGGGACAGACCAACTATGGCTACACCTTC. Protein product: CASSPAPGQTNYGYTF.

This clonotype occurred a few times. The chain recombines TRBV19 with TRBJ1-2; 11 nucleotides align to TRBD1. J gave up 6 bases and V 4 bases, and 1 base lay outside the gene matches. This CDR3 is built from 13 residues. Germline-derived CDR1 and CDR2 are LNHDA and SQIVND (reference sequence). CDR3 sequence reads: CASSTDRGHGYTF. CDR3 nucleotides: TGTGCCAGTAGTACGGACAGGGGGCATGGCTACACCTTC.

The chain uses TRBV7-9 and TRBJ2-7; D not resolved. Germline loops: CDR1 SEHNR, CDR2 FQNEAQ (reference sequence). CDR3 length: 15 residues. Trimming cost V 2 bases and J 2 bases, with 13 bases left between them. CDR3 coding DNA: TGTGCCAGCAGCTTACCCGGTACGCTAACCTACGAGCAGTACTTC. Its protein is CASSLPGTLTYEQYF. The complete variable domain, with remaining parts taken from reference TRBV7-9 and TRBJ2-7, reads DTGVSQNPRHKITKRGQNVTFRCDPISEHNRLYWYRQTLGQGPEFLTYFQNEAQLEKSRLLSDRFSAERPKGSFSTLEIQRTEQGDSAMYLCASSLPGTLTYEQYFGPGTRLTVT.

V usage is TRBV7-9 and J usage is TRBJ1-1; TRBD1 matches at 8 bases. Trimming at V came to 2 bases and at J to 7 bases, leaving 3 bases not matched to a gene. This CDR3 is built from 13 residues. Germline V CDR1 and CDR2: SEHNR, FQNEAQ (reference sequence). Here the CDR3 reads CASSLQGASEAFF. In DNA form, the CDR3 reads TGTGCCAGCAGCTTACAGGGGGCAAGTGAAGCTTTCTTT.

This clonotype is a singleton in its sample. J is TRBJ1-1 and V is TRBV11-1; D call uncertain. The germline V gene has CDR1 SGHAT and CDR2 FQDESV (reference sequence). The ends were cut back, 5 bases at V and 4 bases at J, with 14 bases in the middle. There are 14 residues in the CDR3. CDR3 sequence reads: CASSQGFSSTEAFF. CDR3 in DNA: TGTGCCAGCAGCCAAGGCTTCTCCAGCACTGAAGCTTTCTTT.

This clonotype came up a few times. V is TRBV27 and J is TRBJ2-3; TRBD2 agrees at 10 bases. Trimming at V came to 2 bases and at J to 0 bases, leaving 2 bases not matched to a gene. The CDR3 totals 16 residues. The germline gives CDR1 MNHEY, CDR2 SMNVEV (reference sequence). As DNA, the CDR3 is TGTGCCAGCAGTTTAGCAGCGGGGGGGAGCACAGATACGCAGTATTTT. Its protein product is CASSLAAGGSTDTQYF.

The chain recombines TRBV20-1 with TRBJ2-1, with TRBD2 identical over 9 bases. The CDR3 sequence is 14 residues long. The ends lost 2 bases at V and 6 bases at J; junction bases unmatched: 5. Germline lookup yields CDR1 DFQATT and CDR2 SNEGSKA (reference sequence). This CDR3 reads CSARTGGGANEQFF. Here the CDR3 DNA reads TGCAGTGCTAGAACTGGCGGGGGGGCCAATGAGCAGTTCTTC.

The chain links TRBV20-1 to TRBJ1-4, with 8 bases aligning to TRBD1. Germline trimming cut 3 bases from V and 8 bases from J; bases unmatched to any gene: 5. The CDR3 totals 13 residues. Germline CDR1 is DFQATT and CDR2 is SNEGSKA (reference sequence). The CDR3 sequence is CSASQGAWEKLFF. The CDR3, as DNA: TGCAGTGCTAGCCAGGGGGCGTGGGAAAAACTGTTTTTT.

The genes are TRBV6-5 and TRBJ1-3; 7 bases are a match to TRBD1. The CDR3 covers 16 residues. V dropped 0 bases and J dropped 4; count of bases not matched to a gene: 6. CDR1 is MNHEY, CDR2 SVGAGI, per germline. The CDR3 sequence is CASSYSRRGLGNTIYF. The CDR3 DNA follows: TGTGCCAGCAGTTACTCCAGGAGGGGGCTCGGAAACACCATATATTTT.

To note about this clonotype: Sequence at one end of the junction differs from germline and may be a read error. The chain recombines TRBV10-3 with TRBJ2-3, with 14 bases identical to TRBD2. CDR3 length: 16 amino acids. Per the germline V gene, CDR1 is ENHRY and CDR2 is SYGVKD. CDR3 amino acids: CASSDSTSGGADTQYF. The DNA of the CDR3 is TGTGCCAGCAGTGACTCGACTAGCGGGGGGGCAGATACGCAGTATTTT.

The chain links TRBV28 to TRBJ1-5; 8 bases line up with TRBD1. The germline CDR1 and CDR2 sequences are MDHEN and SYDVKM. CDR3 size: 19 residues. V gave up 2 bases and J gave up 3 bases; unmatched junction bases: 15. CDR3 coding DNA: TGTGCCAGCAGTTTACCCCAACCCTCGGGACAGGTTCTCAATCAGCCCCAGCATTTT. Translated: CASSLPQPSGQVLNQPQHF.

This clonotype turned up a few times. The chain has TRBV7-2 and TRBJ2-5; 7 bases align to TRBD2. Germline-derived CDR1 and CDR2 are SGHTA and FQGNSA. The CDR3 length is 14 residues. J gave up 9 bases and V 1 base, and 8 bases lay outside the gene matches. CDR3 amino acids: CASSLGGAGRAQYF. The CDR3 DNA reads TGTGCCAGCAGCTTAGGGGGAGCGGGGAGGGCCCAGTACTTC.

The V gene is TRBV7-3, the J gene TRBJ1-2; possible D gene TRBD1, 6 bases. This CDR3 contains 13 residues. Germline V gene sequence: CDR1 SGHTA, CDR2 FQGTGA. V was cut by 0 bases and J by 6 bases, with 8 bases left in between. CDR3 residues: CASSLTQGNGYTF. DNA of the CDR3: TGTGCCAGCAGCTTAACGCAGGGGAATGGCTACACCTTC.

This chain uses TRBV6-5 with TRBJ1-6; D is unclear. Germline assignment: CDR1 MNHEY and CDR2 SVGAGI. V was trimmed by 4 bases and J by 10 bases, leaving 11 bases between them. The CDR3 covers 13 residues. The CDR3 DNA sequence: TGTGCCAGCAGTTTAAGGGTGAGATCACCCCTCCACTTT. Encoded protein: CASSLRVRSPLHF.

This clonotype was observed a handful of times. The chain recombines TRBV12-3 or TRBV12-4 with TRBJ2-2; maybe TRBD1 (6 bases). CDR3 size: 15 residues. V lost 6 bases and J 3 bases, leaving 14 bases between the germline ends. The CDR3 reads CASRDRDTYTGELFF. CDR3 in DNA: TGTGCCAGCAGGGACCGGGACACCTACACCGGGGAGCTGTTTTTT.

The V gene is TRBV5-6, the J gene TRBJ1-1; TRBD1 aligns across 9 bases. Germline V gives CDR1 SGHDT, CDR2 YYEEEE. The CDR3 extends over 15 amino acids. The V and J ends lost 4 bases and 0 bases, in that order; junction bases with no gene match: 4. This CDR3 reads CASSKYRGLNTEAFF. Written as DNA, the CDR3 is TGTGCCAGCAGCAAATACAGGGGGCTGAACACTGAAGCTTTCTTT.